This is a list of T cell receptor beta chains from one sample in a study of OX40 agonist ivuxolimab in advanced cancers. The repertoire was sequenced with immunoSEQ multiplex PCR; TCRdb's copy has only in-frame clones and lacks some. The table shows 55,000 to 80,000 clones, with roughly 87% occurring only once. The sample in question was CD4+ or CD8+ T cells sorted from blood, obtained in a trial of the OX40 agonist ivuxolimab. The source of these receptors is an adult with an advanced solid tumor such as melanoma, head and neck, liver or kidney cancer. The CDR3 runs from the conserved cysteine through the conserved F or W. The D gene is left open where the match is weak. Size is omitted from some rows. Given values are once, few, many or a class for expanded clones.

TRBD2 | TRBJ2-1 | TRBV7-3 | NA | CASSPSGRSSYNEQFF | TGTGCCAGCAGCCCTAGCGGGAGGAGCTCCTACAATGAGCAGTTCTTC
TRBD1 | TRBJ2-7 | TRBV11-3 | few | CASSPSGGSYEQYF | TGTGCCAGCAGCCCCTCAGGGGGTTCCTACGAGCAGTACTTC
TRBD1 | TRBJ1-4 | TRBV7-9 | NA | CASTRQGQRKLFF | TGTGCCAGCACCCGACAGGGACAGCGAAAACTGTTTTTT
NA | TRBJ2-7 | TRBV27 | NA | CASAFRQVAYEQYF | TGTGCCAGCGCTTTCCGACAGGTTGCCTACGAGCAGTACTTC
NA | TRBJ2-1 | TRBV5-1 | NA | CASSSDTEQFF | TGCGCCAGCAGCTCGGACACAGAGCAGTTCTTC
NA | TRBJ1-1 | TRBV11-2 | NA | CASSLTQGNTEAFF | TGTGCCAGCAGCTTAACCCAGGGGAACACTGAAGCTTTCTTT
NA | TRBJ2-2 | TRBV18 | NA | CASSPPATGELFF | TGTGCCAGCTCACCACCAGCAACCGGGGAGCTGTTTTTT
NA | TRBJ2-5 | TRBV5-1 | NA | CASSFRLQETQYF | TGCGCCAGCAGCTTTCGGCTCCAAGAGACCCAGTACTTC
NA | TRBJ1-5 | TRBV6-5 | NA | CASSYRIGQPQHF | TGTGCCAGCAGTTACCGGATCGGTCAGCCCCAGCATTTT
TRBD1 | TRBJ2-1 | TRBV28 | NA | CASSLLRTGVNEQFF | TGTGCCAGCAGTCTTCTCAGGACAGGGGTCAATGAGCAGTTCTTC
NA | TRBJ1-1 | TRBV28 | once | CASSLLGYAEAFF | TGTGCCAGCAGTTTATTGGGGTACGCTGAAGCTTTCTTT
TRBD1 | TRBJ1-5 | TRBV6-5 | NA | CASRNRGSNQPQHF | TGTGCCAGCAGAAACAGGGGAAGCAATCAGCCCCAGCATTTT
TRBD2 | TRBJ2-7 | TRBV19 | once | CASSIGGGSSYEQYF | TGTGCCAGTAGTATAGGTGGCGGGAGCTCCTACGAGCAGTACTTC
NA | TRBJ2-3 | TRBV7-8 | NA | CASSLARFRGTDTQYF | TGTGCCAGCAGCTTAGCGCGGTTCCGGGGGACAGATACGCAGTATTTT
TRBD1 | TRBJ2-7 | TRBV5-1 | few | CASSFSSQRQGFYEQYF | TGCGCCAGCAGCTTCTCATCTCAGAGACAGGGGTTCTACGAGCAGTACTTC
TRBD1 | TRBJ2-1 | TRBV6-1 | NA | CASSEMGTGGIYNEQFF | TGTGCCAGCAGTGAAATGGGGACAGGGGGCATCTACAATGAGCAGTTCTTC
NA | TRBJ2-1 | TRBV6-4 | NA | CASSEGAGTQQFF | TGTGCCAGCAGTGAAGGGGCGGGGACCCAGCAGTTCTTC
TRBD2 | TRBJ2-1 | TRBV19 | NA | CASTPSGGANEQFF | TGTGCCAGTACTCCTAGCGGGGGGGCTAATGAGCAGTTCTTC
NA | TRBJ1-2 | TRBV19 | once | CASRTTYGSYYGYTF | TGTGCCAGTAGAACCACCTATGGTTCCTACTATGGCTACACCTTC
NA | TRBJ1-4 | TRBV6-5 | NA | CASSRALGNEKLFF | TGTGCCAGCAGCCGGGCCCTGGGAAATGAAAAACTGTTTTTT
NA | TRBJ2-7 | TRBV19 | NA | CASSPQRPGYEQYF | TGTGCCAGTTCACCTCAGCGACCCGGGTACGAGCAGTACTTC
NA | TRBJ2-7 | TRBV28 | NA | CASSFRGFSYEQYF | TGTGCCAGCAGTTTTCGGGGCTTCTCCTACGAGCAGTACTTC
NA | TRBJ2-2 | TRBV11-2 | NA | CASSLIGVGELFF | TGTGCCAGCAGCTTAATAGGGGTCGGGGAGCTGTTTTTT
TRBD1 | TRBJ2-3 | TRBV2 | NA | CASNDRATDTQYF | TGTGCCAGCAACGACAGGGCCACAGATACGCAGTATTTT
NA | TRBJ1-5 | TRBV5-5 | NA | CASSLGAGVLQPQHF | TGTGCCAGCAGCTTGGGTGCAGGGGTGCTTCAGCCCCAGCATTTT
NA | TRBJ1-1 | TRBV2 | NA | CASSEGASTEAFF | TGTGCCAGCAGTGAGGGGGCAAGCACTGAAGCTTTCTTT
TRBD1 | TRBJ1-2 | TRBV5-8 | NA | CASSLEGASYGYTF | TGTGCCAGCAGCTTGGAGGGGGCAAGCTATGGCTACACCTTC
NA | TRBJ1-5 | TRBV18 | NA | CASSAGFPGNQPQHF | TGTGCCAGCTCAGCAGGGTTTCCTGGCAATCAGCCCCAGCATTTT
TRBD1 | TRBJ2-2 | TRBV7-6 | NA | CASSSRTGTGTGELFF | TGTGCCAGCAGCTCAAGGACCGGGACAGGTACCGGGGAGCTGTTTTTT
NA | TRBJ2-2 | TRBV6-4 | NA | CASSDSSQNGRELFF | TGTGCCAGCAGTGACTCAAGCCAAAACGGGCGGGAGCTGTTTTTT
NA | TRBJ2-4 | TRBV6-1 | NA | CASSEGLQETKNIQYF | TGTGCCAGCAGTGAGGGATTACAAGAGACCAAAAACATTCAGTACTTC
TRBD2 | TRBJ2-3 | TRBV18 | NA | CASSPGLAGGLADTQYF | TGTGCCAGCTCACCGGGACTAGCGGGGGGGCTGGCAGATACGCAGTATTTT
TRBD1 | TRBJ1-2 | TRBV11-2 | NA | CASSLDRVIGYTF | TGTGCCAGCAGCTTGGACAGGGTGATAGGCTACACCTTC
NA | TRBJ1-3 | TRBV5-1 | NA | CASSQDGPRTGNTIYF | TGCGCCAGCAGCCAGGACGGCCCACGAACTGGAAACACCATATATTTT
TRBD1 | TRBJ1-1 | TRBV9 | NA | CASSPLRQGGTEAFF | TGTGCCAGCAGCCCCCTAAGACAGGGGGGGACTGAAGCTTTCTTT
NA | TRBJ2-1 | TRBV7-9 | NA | CASSFDGNEQFF | TGTGCCAGCAGTTTTGACGGTAATGAGCAGTTCTTC
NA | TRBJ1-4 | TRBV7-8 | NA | CASSPFPTNEKLFF | TGTGCCAGCAGCCCGTTCCCAACTAATGAAAAACTGTTTTTT
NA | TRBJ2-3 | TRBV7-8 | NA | CASSIQTLSGTYTQYF | TGTGCCAGCAGCATACAGACACTCTCCGGGACCTATACGCAGTATTTT
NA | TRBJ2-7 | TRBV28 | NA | CASTSPEGGSYEQYF | TGTGCCAGCACTTCCCCCGAAGGTGGGTCCTACGAGCAGTACTTC
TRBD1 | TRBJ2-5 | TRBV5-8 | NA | CASSLGQGSTFNQETQYF | TGTGCCAGCAGCTTAGGACAGGGGTCTACCTTTAATCAAGAGACCCAGTACTTC
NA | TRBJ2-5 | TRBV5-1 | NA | CASSLFGQFQETQYF | TGCGCCAGCAGCCTTTTCGGACAGTTTCAAGAGACCCAGTACTTC
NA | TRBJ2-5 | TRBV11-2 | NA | CASSLSSQETQYF | TGTGCCAGCAGCTTAAGCAGCCAAGAGACCCAGTACTTC
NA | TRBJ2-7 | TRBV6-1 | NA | CASSPPLGQYF | TGTGCCAGCAGTCCACCTCTGGGGCAGTACTTC
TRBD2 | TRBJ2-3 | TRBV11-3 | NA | CASSLDGEGGKDTQYF | TGTGCCAGCAGCTTAGACGGGGAGGGAGGGAAGGATACGCAGTATTTT
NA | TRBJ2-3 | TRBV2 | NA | CASRDTLADTQYF | TGTGCCAGCAGGGACACACTCGCAGATACGCAGTATTTT
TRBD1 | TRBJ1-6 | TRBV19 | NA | CASAGQGGNSPLHF | TGTGCCAGTGCGGGACAGGGAGGTAATTCACCCCTCCACTTT
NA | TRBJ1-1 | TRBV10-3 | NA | CASNNDGMNTEAFF | TGTGCCTCTAATAACGACGGAATGAACACTGAAGCTTTCTTT
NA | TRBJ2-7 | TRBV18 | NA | CASSQVEHYEQYF | TGTGCCAGCTCACAGGTGGAACACTACGAGCAGTACTTC